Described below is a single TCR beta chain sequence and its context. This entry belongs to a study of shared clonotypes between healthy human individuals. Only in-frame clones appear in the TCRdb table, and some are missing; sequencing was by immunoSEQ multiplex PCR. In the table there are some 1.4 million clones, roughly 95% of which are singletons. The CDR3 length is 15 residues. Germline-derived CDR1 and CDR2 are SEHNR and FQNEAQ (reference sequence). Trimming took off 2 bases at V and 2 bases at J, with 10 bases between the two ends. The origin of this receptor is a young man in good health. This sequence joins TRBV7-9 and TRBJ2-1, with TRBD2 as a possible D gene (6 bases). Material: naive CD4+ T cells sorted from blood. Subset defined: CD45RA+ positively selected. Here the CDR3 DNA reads TGTGCCAGCAGCTTATGGGCGGGAACCTACAATGAGCAGTTCTTC. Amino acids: CASSLWAGTYNEQFF.